This TCR beta chain was obtained from a study of T-cell reconstitution after alpha-beta-depleted transplantation in children. Germline CDR1 MNHEY, CDR2 SMNVEV (reference sequence). The CDR3 loop spans 18 amino acids. To note about this clonotype: Sequence at one end of the junction differs from germline and may be a read error.

Construction of the TCRbeta library involved unique molecular identifiers. TCRdb called the PCR reads again in MiXCR, with one record for every CDR3 protein. The table lists some 240,000 distinct CDR3 sequences, 9.7% of them singletons. The TCR was taken from a human donor who donated a stem cell graft to a child with SCID. The specimen comprised PBMCs from the stem cell graft donor, sampled from the stem cell graft. The rearrangement joins TRBV27 to TRBJ1-5; perhaps TRBD1 as D (6 bases). The CDR3 region is CARSPHLWGGGPVQPQHF. Written as DNA, the CDR3 is TGTGCCCGCAGTCCTCACCTCTGGGGAGGGGGGCCTGTCCAGCCCCAGCATTTT.